The 25 T cell receptor beta chains given below trace back to one sample, sequenced in a study of cytotoxic CD8 clonotypes in ibrutinib-treated CLL. Here immunoSEQ multiplex PCR was the method, and the copy in TCRdb shows in-frame clones only, minus some. This sample carries 200,000 to 250,000 clones, around 70% of them seen once, and the ten largest clones take roughly 6.4%. This sample comprised PBMCs, obtained after 12 months of ibrutinib treatment. These receptors came from a human donor with chronic lymphocytic leukemia.

The V and J genes are TRBV29-1 and TRBJ1-2; weak D call: TRBD1 (5 bases). Trimming stripped 7 bases from V and 2 bases from J, with 23 bases between. Germline V lookup: CDR1 SQVTM, CDR2 ANQGSEA. This CDR3 has 16 residues. The CDR3 DNA reads TGCAGCGCGAGGGACCGCAGTGAGGTGAGGAACTATGGCTACACCTTC. Protein sequence: CSARDRSEVRNYGYTF.

This clone showed up just a few times. The J gene is TRBJ1-1, the V gene TRBV27; D not resolved. V was shortened by 1 base and J by 1 base, with 4 bases between the two germline ends. CDR3 length equals 13 residues. Germline lookup yields CDR1 MNHEY and CDR2 SMNVEV (reference sequence). The CDR3, as DNA: TGTGCCAGCAGTTTATACGGGAACACTGAAGCTTTCTTT. This encodes CASSLYGNTEAFF.

This chain links TRBV7-2 with TRBJ2-7; D is uncertain. Trimming pared 1 base from V and 7 bases from J, leaving 14 bases between. CDR1 and CDR2 from the germline V gene are SGHTA and FQGNSA. The CDR3 covers 14 residues. CDR3 bases: TGTGCCAGCAGCTTAGGTAGCCCCCAATGGGAGCAGTACTTC. This sequence encodes CASSLGSPQWEQYF.

This clone was found many times. Sequence at one end of the junction differs from germline and may be a read error. This chain joins TRBV19 and TRBJ2-7; TRBD1 might be the D (6 bases). The CDR3 sequence is 15 residues long. Germline V gives CDR1 LNHDA, CDR2 SQIVND (reference sequence). CDR3 nucleotides: TGTGCCAGTAGTCCGGGGACATCTTCACCGGGGTTTTTGATCTTC. Translated: CASSPGTSSPGFLIF. The full variable domain, in which reference TRBV19 and TRBJ2-7 provide the parts outside the CDR3, is DGGITQSPKYLFRKEGQNVTLSCEQNLNHDAMYWYRQDPGQGLRLIYYSQIVNDFQKGDIAEGYSVSREKKESFPLTVTSAQKNPTAFYLCASSPGTSSPGFLIFGPGTRLTVT.

This clone has more than one count but fewer than ten. The rearrangement uses TRBV15 and TRBJ1-3; possibly TRBD1 for D (5 bases). The CDR3 consists of 15 residues. V was cut by 2 bases and J by 3 bases, with 11 bases left in between. Germline-derived CDR1 and CDR2 are LNHNV and YYDKDF (reference sequence). CDR3 loop: CATSRTGTGGNTIYF. As DNA, the CDR3 is TGTGCCACCAGCAGAACCGGGACCGGTGGAAACACCATATATTTT.

The chain links TRBV2 to TRBJ1-5; TRBD1 is a possible D gene (5 bases). This CDR3 contains 13 residues. The V and J ends lost 1 base and 6 bases respectively, with 7 bases between them. Germline V lookup: CDR1 SNHLY, CDR2 FYNNEI. This chain's CDR3 is CASSEGGGQPQHF. DNA of the CDR3: TGTGCCAGCAGTGAAGGGGGCGGTCAGCCCCAGCATTTT.

The rearrangement links TRBV19 to TRBJ1-5; D is possibly TRBD1 (6 bases). CDR1 and CDR2 from the germline V gene are LNHDA and SQIVND (reference sequence). This CDR3 region has 13 residues. V was cut by 6 bases and J by 11 bases, with 17 bases left in between. The DNA for the CDR3 is TGTGCCAGTAGCCCCACGGGGGGCATGGCCCAGCATTTT. Protein product: CASSPTGGMAQHF.

The chain links TRBV19 to TRBJ1-2; D remains unclear. CDR3 length: 14 residues. Germline CDR1 reads LNHDA; CDR2 reads SQIVND (reference sequence). V dropped 7 bases and J dropped 5 bases, with 17 bases sitting between them. CDR3 protein: CASTLRRVDYGYTF. CDR3 DNA: TGTGCCAGTACCTTACGACGGGTCGATTATGGCTACACCTTC. Using reference TRBV19 and TRBJ1-2 for the parts outside the CDR3, the full variable domain is DGGITQSPKYLFRKEGQNVTLSCEQNLNHDAMYWYRQDPGQGLRLIYYSQIVNDFQKGDIAEGYSVSREKKESFPLTVTSAQKNPTAFYLCASTLRRVDYGYTFGSGTRLTVV.

The chain uses TRBV25-1 and TRBJ2-3, with D unresolved. V was pared by 6 bases and J by 9 bases, with 10 bases between. Germline loops: CDR1 MGHDK, CDR2 SYGVNS. This CDR3 has 11 residues. In nucleotides, the CDR3 is TGTGCCAGCAGGGTTTCCGGCACGCAGTATTTT. This gives the protein CASRVSGTQYF.

The chain carries TRBV7-2 and TRBJ2-5; D unresolved. The CDR3 consists of 11 residues. CDR1 is SGHTA and CDR2 is FQGNSA in the germline V gene. V lost 2 bases and J lost 7, with 5 bases in between. CDR3 DNA: TGTGCCAGCAGCTTAACCCCGACCCAGTACTTC. It codes for CASSLTPTQYF.

J is TRBJ2-7 and V is TRBV7-2; D may be TRBD2 (6 bases). The V end lost 4 bases, the J end lost 0 bases, and 13 bases lay between the germline ends. Germline CDR1 reads SGHTA; CDR2 reads FQGNSA. The CDR3 is 15 amino acids. The CDR3 region is CASSWGGTFSYEQYF. DNA for the CDR3: TGTGCCAGCAGCTGGGGTGGGACTTTCTCCTACGAGCAGTACTTC.

The genes are TRBV6-5 and TRBJ2-7; D unresolved. The V end was cut by 6 bases, the J end by 0 bases, with 12 bases between. Germline CDR1 is MNHEY and CDR2 is SVGAGI. The CDR3 runs to 14 residues. The CDR3 protein is CASREAYVSYEQYF. The DNA for the CDR3 is TGTGCCAGCAGAGAGGCCTACGTCTCCTACGAGCAGTACTTC.

The genes are TRBV25-1 and TRBJ1-5; D call uncertain. The germline gives CDR1 MGHDK, CDR2 SYGVNS. V lost 0 bases and J lost 10, with 10 bases in between. CDR3 size: 13 residues. The CDR3 sequence: CASSEYFGPPQHF. The CDR3 DNA reads as TGTGCCAGCAGTGAATATTTCGGCCCCCCCCAGCATTTT.

J is TRBJ1-1 and V is TRBV5-8; 8 bases are shared with TRBD1. The V and J ends lost 4 bases and 3 bases, in that order; junction bases with no gene match: 2. CDR1 and CDR2 (germline): SGHTS, YDEGEE. The CDR3 sequence is 13 residues long. In DNA, the CDR3 is TGTGCCAGCAGCCCAGGGGGCTACACTGAAGCTTTCTTT. Amino acid sequence: CASSPGGYTEAFF.

The chain couples TRBV5-1 to TRBJ1-2; 11 bases are a match to TRBD1. CDR1 is SGHRS and CDR2 is YFSETQ in the germline V gene. The CDR3 extends over 14 amino acids. The V segment lost 7 bases and the J segment 4 bases; nucleotides outside the gene matches: 6. CDR3 sequence: CASGTGQGVYGYTF. The CDR3 bases are TGCGCCAGCGGGACGGGACAGGGGGTCTATGGCTACACCTTC.

This clone was seen more than once but under ten times. CDR3 sequence reads: CASNVLGYSNYGYTF. The CDR3 nucleotides read TGTGCCAGCAATGTTCTAGGCTATTCTAACTATGGCTACACCTTC. The chain uses TRBV6-1 and TRBJ1-2; D ambiguous. The CDR3 sequence is 15 residues long. V lost 7 bases and J 0 bases, leaving 15 bases between the germline ends. From germline, CDR1 is MNHNS and CDR2 SASEGT.

The chain uses TRBV4-3 and TRBJ2-2, with 12 bases fitting TRBD2. CDR1 is LGHNA and CDR2 is YSLEER in the germline V gene. The CDR3 has 16 amino acids. Trimming cost V 1 base and J 4 bases; bases outside gene matches: 1. The CDR3 is CASSQASGRGTGELFF. The CDR3 DNA reads as TGCGCCAGCAGCCAAGCTAGCGGGAGGGGCACCGGGGAGCTGTTTTTT.

The chain joins TRBV19 to TRBJ2-4; the D gene is possibly TRBD2 (6 bases). Looked up from germline, CDR1 is LNHDA and CDR2 is SQIVND (reference sequence). The CDR3 is 15 amino acids. The ends were cut back, 3 bases at V and 0 bases at J, with 9 bases in the middle. The CDR3 DNA reads as TGTGCCAGTAGTATTGGGGGACTAGCCAAAAACATTCAGTACTTC. This encodes CASSIGGLAKNIQYF.

CDR3 sequence (DNA): TGTGCCAGCAGTGAATATATTTTACTAGCGGGAGGGTACAATGAGCAGTTCTTC. As protein: CASSEYILLAGGYNEQFF. V usage is TRBV25-1 and J usage is TRBJ2-1; the match to TRBD2 covers 13 bases. V was pared by 0 bases and J by 4 bases, with 6 bases of the junction left unmatched. Germline V lookup: CDR1 MGHDK, CDR2 SYGVNS. There are 18 residues in the CDR3.

The genes are TRBV4-3 and TRBJ2-3, with 7 bases that match TRBD1. V dropped 1 base and J dropped 1; count of bases not matched to a gene: 2. Germline CDR1 reads LGHNA; CDR2 reads YSLEER. The CDR3 length is 15 residues. CDR3 in amino acids: CASSQGGQGTDTQYF. The CDR3 DNA follows: TGCGCCAGCAGCCAAGGAGGACAGGGCACAGATACGCAGTATTTT.

The chain uses TRBV29-1 and TRBJ1-4; TRBD1 matches at 7 bases. CDR1 is SQVTM, CDR2 ANQGSEA, per germline. The trim removed 7 bases at V and 8 bases at J, leaving 7 bases unmatched. The CDR3 loop spans 12 amino acids. CDR3 DNA sequence: TGCAGCGGGCGACAGGGAGGCGAAAAACTGTTTTTT. Encoded protein: CSGRQGGEKLFF. Full variable domain (rest looked up from reference TRBV29-1 and TRBJ1-4): SAVISQKPSRDICQRGTSLTIQCQVDSQVTMMFWYRQQPGQSLTLIATANQGSEATYESGFVIDKFPISRPNLTFSTLTVSNMSPEDSSIYLCSGRQGGEKLFFGSGTQLSVL.

The V gene is TRBV7-9, the J gene TRBJ2-3; D remains ambiguous. V was pared by 4 bases and J by 2 bases, with 13 bases between. This CDR3 region has 15 residues. Per the germline V gene, CDR1 is SEHNR and CDR2 is FQNEAQ (reference sequence). The CDR3 loop is CASSSDELNTDTQYF. The CDR3 nucleotides are TGTGCCAGCAGCTCGGACGAGCTCAACACAGATACGCAGTATTTT.

V is TRBV19 and J is TRBJ1-5; the D gene is possibly TRBD1 (5 bases). Trimming took off 2 bases at V and 6 bases at J, with 11 bases between the two ends. This CDR3 has 14 residues. Germline CDR1 LNHDA, CDR2 SQIVND (reference sequence). CDR3 nucleotides: TGTGCCAGTAGTATATGGGGCCCCCCTCAGCCCCAGCATTTT. Translating gives CASSIWGPPQPQHF.

This clone has only a few counts. The chain combines TRBV6-4 with TRBJ2-7, with 7 positions matching TRBD2. The CDR3 has 16 amino acids. J was trimmed by 5 bases and V by 4 bases; bases with no gene match: 14. Germline CDR1 and CDR2: MRHNA and SNTAGT. This CDR3 reads CASSVGDYKFRNEQYF. Here the CDR3 DNA reads TGTGCCAGCAGTGTGGGGGACTACAAATTTAGGAACGAGCAGTACTTC.

This chain links TRBV28 with TRBJ2-2; D not certain. Trimming stripped 4 bases from V and 0 bases from J, with 3 bases between. CDR3 length: 13 residues. Germline V gives CDR1 MDHEN, CDR2 SYDVKM. The CDR3 DNA is TGTGCCAGCAGTTACCCGAACACCGGGGAGCTGTTTTTT. Amino acids: CASSYPNTGELFF.